This T cell receptor beta chain was found in a study of spatial heterogeneity in lung cancer. Looking at the study overall: The average count in raw reads for each unique TCR and UMI combination exceeded eight appearances.

Each molecule of TCR cDNA was tagged with one unique molecular identifier. TCRdb itself ran the 5' RACE reads through MiXCR, one entry per CDR3 protein. The table lists tens of thousands of distinct CDR3 sequences, about 5.6% of them singletons. Many counts were recorded for this clonotype. Time point here: sample taken at primary tumor resection. Donation came from around 77 patients with untreated early-stage non-small cell lung cancer. The input material, whole RNA from tumor, nontumor lung or frozen PBMC, was sequenced unsorted. CDR1 LNHDA and CDR2 SQIVND come from the germline V gene (reference sequence). V shed 6 bases and J 3 bases; nucleotides not matched to a gene: 9. The CDR3 has 15 residues.

The receptor's source is a male donor with early-stage non-small cell lung cancer. The chain couples TRBV19 to TRBJ2-7; 9 bases match TRBD1. The sample consisted of PBMCs, taken at surgery. In DNA form, the CDR3 reads TGTGCCAGTAGCCTCGGACAGGGGAGGATCTACGAGCAGTACTTC. This encodes CASSLGQGRIYEQYF.